This TCR beta chain was identified during a study of identical twins. Comments on this clonotype: Antigen unknown.

Broader study findings: Among monozygotic twins, out-of-frame TCR alpha sharing exceeded what models predicted. For out-of-frame beta sequences, excess twin sharing was weaker. Part of the zero-insertion signal could reflect confounding by invariant MAIT and iNKT cells.

TCRdb itself ran the 5' RACE reads through MiXCR, one entry per CDR3 protein. The table records hundreds of thousands of distinct CDR3 sequences, less than 7% of them present only once. Healthy Caucasians alone served as donors. The CDR3 covers 12 residues. The V and J ends lost 4 bases and 8 bases respectively, with 11 bases between them. CDR1 and CDR2 (germline): MDHEN, SYDVKM. J is TRBJ1-1 and V is TRBV28; possibly TRBD1 for D (5 bases). The TCR sequence derives from a man aged 18-30 years in good health. Sequencing was done on a sample of naive T cells sorted from blood. CDR3 DNA sequence: TGTGCCAGCAGTTACGACAGTATGGAAGCTTTCTTT. It encodes CASSYDSMEAFF.